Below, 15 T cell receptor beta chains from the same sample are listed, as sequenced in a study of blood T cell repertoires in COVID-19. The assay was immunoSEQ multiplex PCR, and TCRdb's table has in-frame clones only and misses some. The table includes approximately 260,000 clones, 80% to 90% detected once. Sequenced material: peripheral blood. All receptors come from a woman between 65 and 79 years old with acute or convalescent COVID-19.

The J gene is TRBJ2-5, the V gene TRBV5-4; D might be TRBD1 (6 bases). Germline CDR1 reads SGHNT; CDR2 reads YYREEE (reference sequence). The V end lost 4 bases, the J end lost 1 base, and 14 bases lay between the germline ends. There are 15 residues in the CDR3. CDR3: CASSTSTGAQETQYF. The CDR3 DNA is TGTGCCAGCAGCACCTCGACAGGAGCCCAAGAGACCCAGTACTTC.

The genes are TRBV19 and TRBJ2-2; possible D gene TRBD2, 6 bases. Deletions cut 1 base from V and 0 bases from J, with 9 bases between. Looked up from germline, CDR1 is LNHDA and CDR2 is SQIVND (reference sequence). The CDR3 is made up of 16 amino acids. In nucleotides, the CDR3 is TGTGCCAGTAGTATAGGCGGGACGGCGAACACCGGGGAGCTGTTTTTT. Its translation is CASSIGGTANTGELFF.

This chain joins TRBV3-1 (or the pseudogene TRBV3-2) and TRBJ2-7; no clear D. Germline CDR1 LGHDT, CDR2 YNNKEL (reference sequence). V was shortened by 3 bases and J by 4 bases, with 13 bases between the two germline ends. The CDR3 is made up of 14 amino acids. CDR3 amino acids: CASSQNYGFYEQYF. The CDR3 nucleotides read TGTGCCAGCAGCCAGAACTACGGATTTTACGAGCAGTACTTC.

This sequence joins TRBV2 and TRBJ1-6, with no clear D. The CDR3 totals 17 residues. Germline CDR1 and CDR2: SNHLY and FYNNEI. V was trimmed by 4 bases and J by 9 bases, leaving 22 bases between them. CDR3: CASSGQPGQSGGSPLHF. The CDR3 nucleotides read TGTGCCAGCAGTGGGCAGCCCGGGCAGAGTGGAGGTTCACCCCTCCACTTT. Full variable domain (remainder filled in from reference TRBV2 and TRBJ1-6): EPEVTQTPSHQVTQMGQEVILRCVPISNHLYFYWYRQILGQKVEFLVSFYNNEISEKSEIFDDQFSVERPDGSNFTLKIRSTKLEDSAMYFCASSGQPGQSGGSPLHFGNGTRLTVT.

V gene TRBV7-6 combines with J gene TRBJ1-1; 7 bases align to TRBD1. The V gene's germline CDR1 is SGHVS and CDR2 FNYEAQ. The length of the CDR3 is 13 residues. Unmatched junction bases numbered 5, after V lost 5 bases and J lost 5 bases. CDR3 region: CASSRQGRTEAFF. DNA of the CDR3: TGTGCCAGCAGCCGACAGGGTAGAACTGAAGCTTTCTTT.

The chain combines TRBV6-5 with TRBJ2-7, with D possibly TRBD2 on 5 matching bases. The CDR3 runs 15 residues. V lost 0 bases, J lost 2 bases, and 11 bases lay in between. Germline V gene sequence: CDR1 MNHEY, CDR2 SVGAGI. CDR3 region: CASSYSTARAYEQYF. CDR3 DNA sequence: TGTGCCAGCAGTTACTCCACAGCGAGGGCCTACGAGCAGTACTTC.

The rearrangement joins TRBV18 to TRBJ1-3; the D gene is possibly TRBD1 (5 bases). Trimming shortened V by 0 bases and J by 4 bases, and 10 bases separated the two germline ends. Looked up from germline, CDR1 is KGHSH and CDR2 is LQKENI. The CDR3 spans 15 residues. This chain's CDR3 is CASSPPGGTGNTIYF. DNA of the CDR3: TGTGCCAGCTCACCACCGGGGGGAACCGGAAACACCATATATTTT.

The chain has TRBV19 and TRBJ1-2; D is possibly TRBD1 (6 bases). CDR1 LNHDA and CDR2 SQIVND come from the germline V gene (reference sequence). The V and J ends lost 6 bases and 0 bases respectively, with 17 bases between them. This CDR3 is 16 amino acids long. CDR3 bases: TGTGCCAGTAGATCTCTCGGGACACCCGCTAACTATGGCTACACCTTC. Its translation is CASRSLGTPANYGYTF.

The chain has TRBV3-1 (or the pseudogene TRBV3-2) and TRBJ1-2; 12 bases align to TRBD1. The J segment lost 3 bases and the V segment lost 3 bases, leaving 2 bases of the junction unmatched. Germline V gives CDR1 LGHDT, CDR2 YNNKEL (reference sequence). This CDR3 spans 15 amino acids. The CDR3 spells CASSQGQGAYYGYTF. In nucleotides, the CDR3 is TGTGCCAGCAGCCAGGGACAGGGGGCGTACTATGGCTACACCTTC.

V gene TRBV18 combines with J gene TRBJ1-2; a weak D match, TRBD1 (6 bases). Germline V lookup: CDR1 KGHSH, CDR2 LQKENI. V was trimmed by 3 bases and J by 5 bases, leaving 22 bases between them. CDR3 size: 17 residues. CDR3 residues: CASSPLDPTGMMYGYTF. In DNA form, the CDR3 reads TGTGCCAGCTCACCTCTTGATCCCACAGGGATGATGTATGGCTACACCTTC.

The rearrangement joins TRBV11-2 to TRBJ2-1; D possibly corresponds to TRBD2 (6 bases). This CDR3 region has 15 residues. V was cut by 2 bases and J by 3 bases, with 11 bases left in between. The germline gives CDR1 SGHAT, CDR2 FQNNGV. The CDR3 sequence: CASSLPGTVYNEQFF. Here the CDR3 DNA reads TGTGCCAGCAGCTTACCCGGGACTGTCTACAATGAGCAGTTCTTC. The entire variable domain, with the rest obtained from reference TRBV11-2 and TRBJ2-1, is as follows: EAGVAQSPRYKIIEKRQSVAFWCNPISGHATLYWYQQILGQGPKLLIQFQNNGVVDDSQLPKDRFSAERLKGVDSTLKIQPAKLEDSAVYLCASSLPGTVYNEQFFGPGTRLTVL.

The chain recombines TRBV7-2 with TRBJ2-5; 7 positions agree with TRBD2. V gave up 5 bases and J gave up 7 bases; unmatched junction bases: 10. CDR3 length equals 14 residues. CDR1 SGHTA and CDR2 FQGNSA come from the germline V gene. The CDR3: CASSPGLLGGTQYF. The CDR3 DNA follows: TGTGCCAGCAGCCCGGGACTACTAGGTGGGACCCAGTACTTC.

Written as DNA, the CDR3 is TGTGCCAGCAGCTCTGCGGGGGTTCCGTCCTACGAGCAGTACTTC. It yields the protein CASSSAGVPSYEQYF. V usage is TRBV7-9 and J usage is TRBJ2-7; 7 bases line up with TRBD2. Germline-derived CDR1 and CDR2 are SEHNR and FQNEAQ (reference sequence). This CDR3 spans 15 amino acids. V lost 4 bases to trimming and J lost 1 base; unmatched junction nucleotides: 7.

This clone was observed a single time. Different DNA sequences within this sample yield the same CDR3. Written as DNA, the CDR3 is TGTGCCAGCAGCTTAGAGGGGGGGACTGAAGCTTTCTTT. Amino acids: CASSLEGGTEAFF. V gene TRBV7-9 combines with J gene TRBJ1-1, with D maybe TRBD1 (6 bases). Trimming removed 1 base from V and 5 bases from J, with 8 bases in between. This CDR3 spans 13 amino acids. Per germline, CDR1 SEHNR and CDR2 FQNEAQ (reference sequence).

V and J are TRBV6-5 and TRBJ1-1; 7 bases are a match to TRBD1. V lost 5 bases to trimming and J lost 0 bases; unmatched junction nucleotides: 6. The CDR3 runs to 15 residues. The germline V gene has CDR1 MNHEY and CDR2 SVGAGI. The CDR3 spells CASSPRDRVNTEAFF. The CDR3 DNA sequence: TGTGCCAGCAGTCCCCGCGACAGGGTGAACACTGAAGCTTTCTTT.